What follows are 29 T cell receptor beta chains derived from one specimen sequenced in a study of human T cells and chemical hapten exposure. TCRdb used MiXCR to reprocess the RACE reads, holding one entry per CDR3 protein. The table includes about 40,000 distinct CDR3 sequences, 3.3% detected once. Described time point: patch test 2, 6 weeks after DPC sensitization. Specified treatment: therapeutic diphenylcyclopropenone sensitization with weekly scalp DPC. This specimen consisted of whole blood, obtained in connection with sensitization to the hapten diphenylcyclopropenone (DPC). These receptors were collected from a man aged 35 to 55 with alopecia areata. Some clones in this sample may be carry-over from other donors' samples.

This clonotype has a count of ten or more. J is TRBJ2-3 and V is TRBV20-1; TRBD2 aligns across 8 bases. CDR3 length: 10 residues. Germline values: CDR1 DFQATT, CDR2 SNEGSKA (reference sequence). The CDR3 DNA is TGCAGGCGGGGGGTAGATACGCAGTATTTT. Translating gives CRRGVDTQYF.

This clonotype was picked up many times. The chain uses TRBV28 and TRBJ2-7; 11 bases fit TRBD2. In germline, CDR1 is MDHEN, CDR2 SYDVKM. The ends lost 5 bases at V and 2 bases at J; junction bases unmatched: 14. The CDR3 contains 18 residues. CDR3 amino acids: CASSPDWTSGSFTYEQYF. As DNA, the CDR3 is TGTGCCAGCAGTCCGGATTGGACTAGCGGGTCGTTTACCTACGAGCAGTACTTC.

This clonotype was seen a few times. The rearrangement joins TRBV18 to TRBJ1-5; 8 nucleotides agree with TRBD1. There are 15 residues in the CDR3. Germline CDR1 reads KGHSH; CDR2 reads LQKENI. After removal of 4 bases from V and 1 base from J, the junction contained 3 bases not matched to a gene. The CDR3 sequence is CASSRDRGSNQPQHF. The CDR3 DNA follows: TGTGCCAGCTCACGTGACAGGGGAAGCAATCAGCCCCAGCATTTT.

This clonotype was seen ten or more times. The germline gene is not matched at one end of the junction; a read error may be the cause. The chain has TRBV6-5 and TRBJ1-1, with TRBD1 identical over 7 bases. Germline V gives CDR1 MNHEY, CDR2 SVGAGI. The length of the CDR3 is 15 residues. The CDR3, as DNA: TGTGCCAGCAGCCCACTATTGACAGGGAACAGTGAAGCTTTCTTT. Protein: CASSPLLTGNSEAFF.

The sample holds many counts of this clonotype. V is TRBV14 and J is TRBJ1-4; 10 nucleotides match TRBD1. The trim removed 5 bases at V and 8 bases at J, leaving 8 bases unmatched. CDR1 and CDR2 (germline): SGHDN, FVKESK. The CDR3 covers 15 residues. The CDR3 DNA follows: TGTGCCAGCAGCTACGACAGGGGGCGGTGGGAAAAACTGTTTTTT. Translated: CASSYDRGRWEKLFF. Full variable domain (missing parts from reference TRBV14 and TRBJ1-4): EAGVTQFPSHSVIEKGQTVTLRCDPISGHDNLYWYRRVMGKEIKFLLHFVKESKQDESGMPNNRFLAERTGGTYSTLKVQPAELEDSGVYFCASSYDRGRWEKLFFGSGTQLSVL.

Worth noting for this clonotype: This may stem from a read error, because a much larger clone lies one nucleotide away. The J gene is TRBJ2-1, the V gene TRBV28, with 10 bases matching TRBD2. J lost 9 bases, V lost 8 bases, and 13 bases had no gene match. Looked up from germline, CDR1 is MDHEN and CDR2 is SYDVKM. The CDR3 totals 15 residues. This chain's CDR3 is CASRQREGLPTEQFF. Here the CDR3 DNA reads TGTGCCAGCCGTCAGCGGGAGGGCCTTCCCACTGAGCAGTTCTTC.

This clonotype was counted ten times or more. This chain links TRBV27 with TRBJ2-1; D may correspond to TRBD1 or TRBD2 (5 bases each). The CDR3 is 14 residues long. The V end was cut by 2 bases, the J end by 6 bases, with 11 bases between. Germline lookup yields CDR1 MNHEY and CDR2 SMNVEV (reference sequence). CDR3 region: CASSLRGTSNEQFF. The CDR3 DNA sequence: TGTGCCAGCAGTTTAAGAGGGACCAGCAATGAGCAGTTCTTC.

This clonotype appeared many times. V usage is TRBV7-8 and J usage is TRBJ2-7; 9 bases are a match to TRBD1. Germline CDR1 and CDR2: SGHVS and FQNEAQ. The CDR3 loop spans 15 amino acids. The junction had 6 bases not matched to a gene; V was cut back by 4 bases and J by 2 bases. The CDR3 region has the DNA TGTGCCAGCAGCTCCCGACAGGGGGGTCCCTACGAGCAGTACTTC. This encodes CASSSRQGGPYEQYF.

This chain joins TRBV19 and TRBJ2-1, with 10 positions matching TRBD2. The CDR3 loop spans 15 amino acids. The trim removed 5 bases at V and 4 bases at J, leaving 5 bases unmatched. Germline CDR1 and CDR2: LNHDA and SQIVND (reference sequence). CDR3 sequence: CASSLGTSAYNEQFF. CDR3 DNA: TGTGCCAGTAGTTTGGGGACTAGCGCTTACAATGAGCAGTTCTTC.

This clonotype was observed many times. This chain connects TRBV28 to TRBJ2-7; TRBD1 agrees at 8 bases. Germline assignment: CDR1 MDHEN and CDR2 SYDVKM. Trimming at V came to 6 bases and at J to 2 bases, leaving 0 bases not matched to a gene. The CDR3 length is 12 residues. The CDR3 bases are TGTGCCAGCAGGGACAGGGCCTACGAGCAGTACTTC. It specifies CASRDRAYEQYF.

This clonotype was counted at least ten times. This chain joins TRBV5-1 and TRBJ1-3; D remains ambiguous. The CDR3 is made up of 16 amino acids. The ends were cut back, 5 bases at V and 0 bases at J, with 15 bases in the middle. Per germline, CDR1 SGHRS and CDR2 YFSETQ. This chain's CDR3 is CASRSETVNSGNTIYF. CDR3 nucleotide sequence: TGCGCCAGCAGATCGGAGACGGTCAACTCTGGAAACACCATATATTTT.

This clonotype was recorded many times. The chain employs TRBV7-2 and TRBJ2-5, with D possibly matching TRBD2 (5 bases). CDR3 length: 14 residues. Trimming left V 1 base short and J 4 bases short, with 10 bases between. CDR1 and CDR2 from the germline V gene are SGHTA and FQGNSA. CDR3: CASSLGGRGETQYF. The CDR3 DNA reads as TGTGCCAGCAGCTTAGGCGGGCGAGGAGAGACCCAGTACTTC.

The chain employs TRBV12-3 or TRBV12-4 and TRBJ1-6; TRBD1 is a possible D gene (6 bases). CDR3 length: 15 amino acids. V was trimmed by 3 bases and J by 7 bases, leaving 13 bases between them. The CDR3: CASSFRGRGNSPLHF. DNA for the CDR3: TGTGCCAGCAGTTTTCGTGGCAGGGGCAATTCACCCCTCCACTTT.

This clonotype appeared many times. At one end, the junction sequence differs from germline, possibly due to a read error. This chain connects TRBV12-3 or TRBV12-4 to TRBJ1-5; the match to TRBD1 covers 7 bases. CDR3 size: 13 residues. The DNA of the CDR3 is TGTGCCAGCAGGCTGGGACAGAATCAACCCCAGCATTTT. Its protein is CASRLGQNQPQHF.

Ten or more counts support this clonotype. CDR3 in amino acids: CASSSGQATSTDTQYF. CDR3 DNA: TGCGCCAGCAGCTCAGGACAGGCTACGAGCACAGATACGCAGTATTTT. This rearrangement joins TRBV5-1 to TRBJ2-3; 7 bases are shared with TRBD1. V lost 3 bases and J lost 0; bases outside the gene matches: 7. The CDR3 loop spans 16 amino acids. Germline CDR1 SGHRS, CDR2 YFSETQ.

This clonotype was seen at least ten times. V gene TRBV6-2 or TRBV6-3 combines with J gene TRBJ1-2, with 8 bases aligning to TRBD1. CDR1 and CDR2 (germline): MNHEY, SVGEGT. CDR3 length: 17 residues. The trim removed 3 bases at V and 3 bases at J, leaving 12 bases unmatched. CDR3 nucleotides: TGTGCCAGCAGTTATTCACGGACAGGGAAATTCGACTATGGCTACACCTTC. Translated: CASSYSRTGKFDYGYTF.

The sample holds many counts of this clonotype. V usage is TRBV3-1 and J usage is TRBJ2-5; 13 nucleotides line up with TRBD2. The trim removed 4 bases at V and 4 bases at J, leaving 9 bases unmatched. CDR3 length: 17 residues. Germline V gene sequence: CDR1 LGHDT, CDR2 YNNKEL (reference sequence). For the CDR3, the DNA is TGTGCCAGCAGCCGCTCAGTCGGACTAGCGGGAGTAGAGACCCAGTACTTC. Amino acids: CASSRSVGLAGVETQYF.

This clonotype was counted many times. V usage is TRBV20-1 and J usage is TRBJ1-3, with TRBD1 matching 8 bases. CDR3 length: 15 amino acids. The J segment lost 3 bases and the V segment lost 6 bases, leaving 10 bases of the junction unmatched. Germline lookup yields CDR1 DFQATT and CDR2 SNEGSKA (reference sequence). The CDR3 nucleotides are TGCAGTGCCACTACGCAGGGGGCTAATGGAAACACCATATATTTT. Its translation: CSATTQGANGNTIYF.

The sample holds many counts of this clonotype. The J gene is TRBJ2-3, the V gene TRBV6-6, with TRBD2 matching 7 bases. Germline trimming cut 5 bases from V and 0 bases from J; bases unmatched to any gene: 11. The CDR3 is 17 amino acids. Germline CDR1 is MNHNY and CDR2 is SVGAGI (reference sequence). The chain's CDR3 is CASSRDELALSTDTQYF. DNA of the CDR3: TGTGCCAGCAGTAGAGATGAACTAGCGCTAAGCACAGATACGCAGTATTTT.

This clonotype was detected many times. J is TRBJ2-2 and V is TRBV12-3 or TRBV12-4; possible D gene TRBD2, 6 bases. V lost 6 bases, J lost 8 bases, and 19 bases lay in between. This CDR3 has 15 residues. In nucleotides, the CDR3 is TGTGCCAGCAGCCCAGGACTACCGAAATCGGGGGAGCTGTTTTTT. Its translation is CASSPGLPKSGELFF.

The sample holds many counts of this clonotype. CDR3 sequence: CASSLEGDTQYF. As DNA, the CDR3 is TGCGCCAGCAGCTTGGAAGGAGATACGCAGTATTTT. The chain recombines TRBV5-1 with TRBJ2-3, with D uncertain. Germline CDR1 reads SGHRS; CDR2 reads YFSETQ. The CDR3 totals 12 residues. The V gene lost 0 bases and the J gene lost 5 bases, with 4 bases spanning the gap. The full variable domain, completed using reference TRBV5-1 and TRBJ2-3, is KAGVTQTPRYLIKTRGQQVTLSCSPISGHRSVSWYQQTPGQGLQFLFEYFSETQRNKGNFPGRFSGRQFSNSRSEMNVSTLELGDSALYLCASSLEGDTQYFGPGTRLTVL.

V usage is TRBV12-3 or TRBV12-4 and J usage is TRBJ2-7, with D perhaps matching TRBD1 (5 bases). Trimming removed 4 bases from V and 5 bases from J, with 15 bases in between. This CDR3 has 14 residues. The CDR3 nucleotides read TGTGCCAGCAGTTACCAGGGCTGGGTGGACGAGCAGTACTTC. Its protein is CASSYQGWVDEQYF.

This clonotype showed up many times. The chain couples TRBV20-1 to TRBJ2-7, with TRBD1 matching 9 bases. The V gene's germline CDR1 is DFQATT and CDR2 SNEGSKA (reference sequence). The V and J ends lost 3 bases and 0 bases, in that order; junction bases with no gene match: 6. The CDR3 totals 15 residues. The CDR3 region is CSASPRDRVSYEQYF. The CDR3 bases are TGCAGTGCTAGTCCCCGGGACAGGGTCTCCTACGAGCAGTACTTC.

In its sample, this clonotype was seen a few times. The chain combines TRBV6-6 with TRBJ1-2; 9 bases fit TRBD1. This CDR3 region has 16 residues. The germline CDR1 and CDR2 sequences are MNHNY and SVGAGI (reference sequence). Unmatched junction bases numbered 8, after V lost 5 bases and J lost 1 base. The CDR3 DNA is TGTGCCAGCAGTATCCCCGGGACAGGGATTAACTATGGCTACACCTTC. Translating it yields CASSIPGTGINYGYTF.

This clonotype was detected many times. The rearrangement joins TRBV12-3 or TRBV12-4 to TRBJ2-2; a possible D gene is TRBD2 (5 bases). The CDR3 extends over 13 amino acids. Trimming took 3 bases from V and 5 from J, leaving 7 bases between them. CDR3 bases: TGTGCCAGCAGTTTCCGGGGTACCGGGGAGCTGTTTTTT. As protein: CASSFRGTGELFF.

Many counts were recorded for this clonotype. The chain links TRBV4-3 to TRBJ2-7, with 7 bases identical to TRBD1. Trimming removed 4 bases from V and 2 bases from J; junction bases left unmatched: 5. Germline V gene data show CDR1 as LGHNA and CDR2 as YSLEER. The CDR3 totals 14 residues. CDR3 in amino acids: CASSLGQKTYEQYF. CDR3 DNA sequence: TGCGCCAGCAGCCTGGGACAGAAGACCTACGAGCAGTACTTC.

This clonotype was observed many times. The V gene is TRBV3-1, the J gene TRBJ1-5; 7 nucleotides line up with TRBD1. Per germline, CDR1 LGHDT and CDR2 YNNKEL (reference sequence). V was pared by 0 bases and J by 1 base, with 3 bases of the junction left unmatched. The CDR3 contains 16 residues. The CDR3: CASSQEGTVSNQPQHF. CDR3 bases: TGTGCCAGCAGCCAAGAAGGGACAGTCAGCAATCAGCCCCAGCATTTT.

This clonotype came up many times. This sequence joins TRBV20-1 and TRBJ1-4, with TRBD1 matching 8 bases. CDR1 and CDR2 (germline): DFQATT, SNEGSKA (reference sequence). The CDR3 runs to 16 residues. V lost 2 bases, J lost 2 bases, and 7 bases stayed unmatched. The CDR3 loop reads CSARTGGTETNEKLFF. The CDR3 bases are TGCAGTGCTAGAACAGGGGGGACAGAGACTAATGAAAAACTGTTTTTT.

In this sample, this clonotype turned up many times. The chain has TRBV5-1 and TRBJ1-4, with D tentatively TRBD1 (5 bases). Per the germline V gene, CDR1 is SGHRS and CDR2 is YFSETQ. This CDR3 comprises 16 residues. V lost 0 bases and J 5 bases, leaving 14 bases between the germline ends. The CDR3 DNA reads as TGCGCCAGCAGCTTGGAGTCCGTAAGGGGAAATGAAAAACTGTTTTTT. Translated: CASSLESVRGNEKLFF. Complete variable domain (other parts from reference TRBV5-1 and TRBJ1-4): KAGVTQTPRYLIKTRGQQVTLSCSPISGHRSVSWYQQTPGQGLQFLFEYFSETQRNKGNFPGRFSGRQFSNSRSEMNVSTLELGDSALYLCASSLESVRGNEKLFFGSGTQLSVL.